The rows below give T cell receptor beta chains drawn from one sample of a study of blood T cell repertoires in COVID-19. The repertoire was sequenced with immunoSEQ multiplex PCR; TCRdb's copy has only in-frame clones and lacks some. The sample holds roughly 150,000 clones, roughly 78% seen once. Sequencing used PBMCs or T cells enriched from blood (not recorded which). Every receptor here comes from a woman between 65 and 79 years old in a cohort exposed to, infected with or recovered from COVID-19 (not recorded which). CDR3s leave out the opening cysteine and the closing phenylalanine or tryptophan. The order of the fields is D gene, J gene, V gene, CDR3 protein. D genes are given only for firm matches.

d_gene: TRBD1; j_gene: TRBJ2-2; v_gene: TRBV7-9; CDR3aa: ASSRTRDRVFFAGELF
d_gene: TRBD2; j_gene: TRBJ2-1; v_gene: TRBV6-1; CDR3aa: ASRVAGGSYNEQF
d_gene: NA; j_gene: TRBJ1-3; v_gene: TRBV12-3/TRBV12-4; CDR3aa: ASRKTAGNTIY
d_gene: NA; j_gene: TRBJ2-1; v_gene: TRBV5-5; CDR3aa: ASSLGQANNEQF
d_gene: NA; j_gene: TRBJ1-5; v_gene: TRBV4-2; CDR3aa: ASSQGSSNQPQH
d_gene: NA; j_gene: TRBJ2-3; v_gene: TRBV10-2; CDR3aa: ATKNPGLLTDTQY
d_gene: TRBD2; j_gene: TRBJ2-5; v_gene: TRBV7-9; CDR3aa: ASSVGTSGKETQY
d_gene: NA; j_gene: TRBJ2-7; v_gene: TRBV12-3/TRBV12-4; CDR3aa: ASSIQSSYEQY
d_gene: TRBD1; j_gene: TRBJ2-5; v_gene: TRBV5-1; CDR3aa: ASSLPGQVGETQY
d_gene: NA; j_gene: TRBJ1-2; v_gene: TRBV12-3/TRBV12-4; CDR3aa: ASSPSADGYT
d_gene: NA; j_gene: TRBJ1-2; v_gene: TRBV6-5; CDR3aa: ASSSQGYYGYT